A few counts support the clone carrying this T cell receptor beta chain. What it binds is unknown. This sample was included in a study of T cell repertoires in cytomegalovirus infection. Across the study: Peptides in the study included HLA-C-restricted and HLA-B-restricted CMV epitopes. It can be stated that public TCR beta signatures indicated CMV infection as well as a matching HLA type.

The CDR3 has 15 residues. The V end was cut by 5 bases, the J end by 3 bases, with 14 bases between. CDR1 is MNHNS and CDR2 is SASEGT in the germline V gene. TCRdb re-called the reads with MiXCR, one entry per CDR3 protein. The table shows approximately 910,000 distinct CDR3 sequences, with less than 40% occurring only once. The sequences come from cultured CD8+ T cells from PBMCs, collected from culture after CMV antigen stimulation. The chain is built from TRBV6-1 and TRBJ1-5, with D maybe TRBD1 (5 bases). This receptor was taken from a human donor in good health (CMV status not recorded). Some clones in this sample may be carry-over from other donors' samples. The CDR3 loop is CASSPSGPYNQPQHF. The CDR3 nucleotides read TGTGCCAGCAGTCCTTCGGGACCGTACAATCAGCCCCAGCATTTT.